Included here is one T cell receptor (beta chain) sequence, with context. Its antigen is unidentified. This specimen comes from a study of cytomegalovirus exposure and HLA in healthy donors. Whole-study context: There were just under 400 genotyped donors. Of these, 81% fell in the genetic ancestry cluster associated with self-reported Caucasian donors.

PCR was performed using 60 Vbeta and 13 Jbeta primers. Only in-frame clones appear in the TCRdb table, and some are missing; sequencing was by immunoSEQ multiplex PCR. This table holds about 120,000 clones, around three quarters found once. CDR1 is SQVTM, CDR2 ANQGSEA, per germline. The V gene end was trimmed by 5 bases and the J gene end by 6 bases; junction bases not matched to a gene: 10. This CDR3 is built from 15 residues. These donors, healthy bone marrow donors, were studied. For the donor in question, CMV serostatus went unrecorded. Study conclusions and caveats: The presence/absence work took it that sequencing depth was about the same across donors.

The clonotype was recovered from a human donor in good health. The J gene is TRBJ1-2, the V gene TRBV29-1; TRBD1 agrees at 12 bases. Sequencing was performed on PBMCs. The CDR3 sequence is CSVRIPGQGADGYTF. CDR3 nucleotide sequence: TGCAGCGTTAGGATACCGGGACAGGGGGCAGATGGCTACACCTTC.